The rows below give T cell receptor beta chains drawn from one sample of a study of blood T cell repertoires in COVID-19. Assay used: immunoSEQ multiplex PCR; TCRdb lists only in-frame clones, some missing. The repertoire consists of around 68,000 clones, with 80% to 90% occurring once and the leading ten covering roughly 2.6%. The sequenced material came from peripheral blood. Receptors originate from a man between 50 and 59 years old with acute or convalescent COVID-19. The CDR3 runs from the conserved cysteine through the conserved F or W. The D gene is left open where the match is weak. Not all rows give a size; the values are once, few, many and, for expanded clones, a class.

clone size	V gene	J gene	D gene	CDR3 protein	CDR3 DNA
.	TRBV5-4	TRBJ1-4	TRBD1	CASRRTGNEKLFF	TGTGCCAGCAGAAGGACAGGGAATGAAAAACTGTTTTTT
.	TRBV28	TRBJ2-7	TRBD2	CASSRTSGRTYEQYF	TGTGCCAGCAGCCGTACTAGCGGGAGGACCTACGAGCAGTACTTC
once	TRBV25-1	TRBJ1-4	.	CASREPAGVATNEKLFF	TGTGCCAGCAGGGAACCCGCAGGGGTTGCAACTAATGAAAAACTGTTTTTT
.	TRBV7-2	TRBJ2-2	TRBD2	CASSFASMGGSGELFF	TGTGCCAGCAGCTTCGCATCCATGGGGGGGTCCGGGGAGCTGTTTTTT
.	TRBV3-1/TRBV3-2	TRBJ2-3	.	CASSQIKGEGTQYF	TGTGCCAGCAGCCAGATCAAGGGGGAAGGTACGCAGTATTTT
.	TRBV19	TRBJ2-6	TRBD2	CASSETSGRASGANVLTF	TGTGCCAGTAGTGAGACTAGCGGGAGGGCCTCTGGGGCCAACGTCCTGACTTTC
.	TRBV3-1/TRBV3-2	TRBJ1-5	TRBD1	CASSQTRGQGLNQPQHF	TGTGCCAGCAGCCAGACAAGAGGACAGGGATTAAATCAGCCCCAGCATTTT
.	TRBV4-2	TRBJ1-5	.	CASSQRSGGGLQPQHF	TGTGCCAGCAGCCAGAGGAGTGGGGGAGGACTTCAGCCCCAGCATTTT
.	TRBV7-3	TRBJ2-2	TRBD1	CASSPGGQGATGELFF	TGTGCCAGCAGCCCAGGAGGACAGGGGGCCACCGGGGAGCTGTTTTTT
.	TRBV20-1	TRBJ2-3	.	CSADRGGTQYF	TGCAGTGCTGACAGAGGTGGTACGCAGTATTTT
once	TRBV2	TRBJ1-2	TRBD1	CASTRQGEDGYTF	TGTGCCAGCACTCGACAGGGCGAGGATGGCTACACCTTC
.	TRBV27	TRBJ1-2	TRBD1	CASSFDRDRGYGYTF	TGTGCCAGCAGTTTCGACAGGGACCGGGGCTATGGCTACACCTTC
.	TRBV7-6	TRBJ1-3	TRBD1	CASSPSTGGPGNTIYF	TGTGCCAGCAGCCCGAGTACAGGGGGCCCTGGAAACACCATATATTTT
.	TRBV4-3	TRBJ2-7	TRBD2	CASSQYHSGSYEQYF	TGCGCCAGCAGCCAATATCACAGCGGGAGCTACGAGCAGTACTTC
.	TRBV28	TRBJ1-4	TRBD1	CASSLPAGTGMQKLFF	TGTGCCAGCAGTTTACCCGCCGGGACAGGGATGCAGAAACTGTTTTTT
.	TRBV21-1	TRBJ2-5	.	CASSDRGRETQYF	TGTGCCAGCTCGGACAGGGGGAGAGAGACCCAGTACTTC
.	TRBV29-1	TRBJ2-2	TRBD1	CSVDYGTGGAGELFF	TGCAGCGTTGACTACGGGACAGGGGGGGCCGGGGAGCTGTTTTTT
.	TRBV24-1	TRBJ2-5	.	CATSDFVKGEQETQYF	TGTGCCACCAGTGATTTTGTCAAGGGGGAACAAGAGACCCAGTACTTC
.	TRBV5-1	TRBJ1-4	.	CASSLDGTNEKLFF	TGCGCCAGCAGCTTGGACGGAACTAATGAAAAACTGTTTTTT
.	TRBV19	TRBJ1-5	TRBD1	CASSTTGQLNQPQHF	TGTGCCAGTAGTACTACGGGACAGCTAAATCAGCCCCAGCATTTT
.	TRBV9	TRBJ2-1	.	CASSVEGGTYNEQFF	TGTGCCAGCAGCGTAGAGGGGGGGACCTACAATGAGCAGTTCTTC
.	TRBV19	TRBJ1-5	.	CASSWKRGNQPQHF	TGTGCCAGTAGTTGGAAACGGGGGAATCAGCCCCAGCATTTT
.	TRBV7-2	TRBJ2-2	.	CASSVDRTNTGELFF	TGTGCCAGCAGCGTCGACAGGACGAACACCGGGGAGCTGTTTTTT
.	TRBV28	TRBJ2-3	.	CASSPSDTDGNTQYF	TGTGCCAGCAGCCCCTCCGACACGGATGGAAATACGCAGTATTTT
.	TRBV9	TRBJ2-1	TRBD1	CASSYTGGSYNEQFF	TGTGCCAGCAGCTATACAGGGGGTTCATACAATGAGCAGTTCTTC
few	TRBV2	TRBJ1-5	.	CASSELRGNQPQHF	TGTGCCAGCAGTGAATTGCGCGGGAATCAGCCCCAGCATTTT
few	TRBV9	TRBJ1-5	.	CASSVGQGSNQPQHF	TGTGCCAGCAGCGTTGGGCAGGGCAGCAATCAGCCCCAGCATTTT
.	TRBV7-2	TRBJ1-2	TRBD1	CASSLGQGPEGYGYTF	TGTGCCAGCAGCTTGGGACAGGGACCTGAGGGCTATGGCTACACCTTC
.	TRBV5-6	TRBJ2-3	.	CASSYGTSPDTQYF	TGTGCCAGCAGCTACGGGACTTCCCCAGATACGCAGTATTTT
.	TRBV6-5	TRBJ1-3	TRBD1	CASRLQTGSGNTIYF	TGTGCCAGCAGACTACAGACAGGGTCCGGAAACACCATATATTTT
few	TRBV28	TRBJ1-5	.	CASGQRQPQHF	TGTGCCAGCGGACAACGTCAGCCCCAGCATTTT
few	TRBV19	TRBJ1-5	.	CASTAVTGMPQHF	TGTGCCAGTACCGCTGTGACAGGCATGCCCCAGCATTTT
few	TRBV24-1	TRBJ1-5	TRBD1	CATSDLNPGQFNQPQHF	TGTGCCACCAGTGATTTGAATCCGGGACAGTTCAATCAGCCCCAGCATTTT
.	TRBV29-1	TRBJ2-2	.	CSVEDQTGELFF	TGCAGCGTTGAAGATCAAACCGGGGAGCTGTTTTTT
.	TRBV7-9	TRBJ2-2	.	CASSPRVNRNTNTGELFF	TGTGCCAGCAGCCCCCGAGTCAACAGGAATACTAACACCGGGGAGCTGTTTTTT
.	TRBV19	TRBJ2-1	TRBD1	CASSIDGQGFDEQFF	TGTGCCAGTAGTATAGATGGACAGGGATTCGATGAGCAGTTCTTC
.	TRBV11-3	TRBJ1-1	TRBD1	CASSSGQGSANTEAFF	TGTGCCAGCAGCTCAGGACAGGGAAGTGCTAACACTGAAGCTTTCTTT
once	TRBV12-2	TRBJ1-2	.	CASPPRTGANGYTF	TGTGCAAGCCCCCCCCGCACAGGGGCCAATGGCTACACCTTC
.	TRBV30	TRBJ1-3	TRBD1	CAWVPIGLDRVPGNTIYF	TGTGCCTGGGTTCCGATCGGATTGGACAGGGTCCCTGGAAACACCATATATTTT
.	TRBV30	TRBJ1-4	TRBD1	CAWSWTGGEKLFF	TGTGCCTGGAGTTGGACAGGTGGTGAAAAACTGTTTTTT
.	TRBV6-5	TRBJ2-6	TRBD1	CASGTASSGANVLTF	TGTGCCTCCGGGACAGCGAGCTCTGGGGCCAACGTCCTGACTTTC
.	TRBV9	TRBJ2-7	.	CASSVAATSSYEQYF	TGTGCCAGCAGCGTAGCCGCCACAAGCTCCTACGAGCAGTACTTC
.	TRBV5-1	TRBJ2-6	TRBD1	CASSPDRGSANVLTF	TGCGCCAGCAGCCCTGACAGGGGTTCGGCCAACGTCCTGACTTTC
few	TRBV18	TRBJ1-1	.	CASSPEMQGQSTEAFF	TGTGCCAGCTCACCAGAGATGCAGGGGCAAAGCACTGAAGCTTTCTTT
.	TRBV18	TRBJ1-2	TRBD1	CASSPNLGQGGVGYTF	TGTGCCAGCTCACCGAACCTAGGACAGGGAGGAGTGGGCTACACCTTC
.	TRBV28	TRBJ1-5	.	CASTLSQDFWPQHF	TGTGCCAGCACCCTTAGCCAGGACTTTTGGCCCCAGCATTTT
.	TRBV6-2/TRBV6-3	TRBJ2-1	TRBD2	CASSQIPLAGAYNEQFF	TGTGCCAGCAGTCAGATTCCACTAGCGGGGGCCTACAATGAGCAGTTCTTC
.	TRBV5-1	TRBJ2-5	TRBD1	CASRIGQGIQETQYF	TGCGCCAGCAGAATCGGACAGGGGATACAAGAGACCCAGTACTTC
.	TRBV5-6	TRBJ1-5	TRBD1	CASSLQGSGPQHF	TGTGCCAGCAGCTTACAGGGGTCAGGGCCCCAGCATTTT
once	TRBV6-5	TRBJ1-4	TRBD1	CASSSGQGTEKLFF	TGTGCCAGCAGTTCTGGACAGGGGACTGAAAAACTGTTTTTT
.	TRBV3-1/TRBV3-2	TRBJ1-5	TRBD1	CASSQTETGGDSNQPQHF	TGTGCCAGCAGCCAAACAGAGACAGGGGGTGATAGCAATCAGCCCCAGCATTTT
.	TRBV5-1	TRBJ2-1	TRBD1	CASSPILPGTGGRSYNEQFF	TGCGCCAGCAGCCCAATCTTACCCGGGACAGGGGGCCGATCCTACAATGAGCAGTTCTTC
.	TRBV10-3	TRBJ1-1	.	CAISEQGGGTEAFF	TGTGCCATCAGTGAGCAGGGAGGAGGAACTGAAGCTTTCTTT
.	TRBV19	TRBJ1-1	TRBD1	CASSDRVNTEAFF	TGTGCCAGTTCAGACAGGGTGAACACTGAAGCTTTCTTT
.	TRBV11-3	TRBJ2-2	.	CASSPRLSRDTGELFF	TGTGCCAGCAGCCCCCGCCTCTCGCGGGACACCGGGGAGCTGTTTTTT